These 17 T cell receptor beta chains came from one sample sequenced in a study of read filtering for tumor transcriptome and immune sequencing. From 400 to 450 ng of RNA, a library with molecular barcoded alpha/delta and beta/gamma adaptors was made. TCRdb reprocessed the reads via MiXCR and lists one record per CDR3 protein. The top ten hold 13% to 15% of the sample, which has roughly 46,000 distinct CDR3 sequences, less than 15% seen once. Material for sequencing was a population of CD138-negative cells sorted from bone marrow. These receptors were collected from a donor at least 40 years old with multiple myeloma.

At least ten counts were recorded for this clonotype. This rearrangement joins TRBV6-5 to TRBJ1-5, with 8 bases that match TRBD1. The CDR3 spans 15 residues. Germline CDR1 reads MNHEY; CDR2 reads SVGAGI. After removal of 5 bases from V and 4 bases from J, the junction contained 7 bases not matched to a gene. The CDR3 here is CASSPFTGGNQPQHF. CDR3 coding DNA: TGTGCCAGCAGTCCATTCACAGGGGGGAATCAGCCCCAGCATTTT.

This clonotype was observed at least ten times. This chain links TRBV7-2 with TRBJ2-2; D is possibly TRBD2 (5 bases). Germline V lookup: CDR1 SGHTA, CDR2 FQGNSA. V dropped 5 bases and J dropped 1 base, with 14 bases sitting between them. This CDR3 comprises 16 residues. CDR3 protein: CASSLRTVLNTGELFF. DNA of the CDR3: TGTGCCAGCAGCCTCCGGACTGTGCTGAACACCGGGGAGCTGTTTTTT.

This clonotype has a count of ten or more. The CDR3 is CASSPPRGQVNEKLFF. The CDR3 coding sequence is TGTGCCAGCAGCCCACCGAGGGGACAGGTTAATGAAAAACTGTTTTTT. The chain joins TRBV7-9 to TRBJ1-4, with 8 bases fitting TRBD1. The CDR3 covers 16 residues. The germline CDR1 and CDR2 sequences are SEHNR and FQNEAQ (reference sequence). Trimming removed 5 bases from V and 4 bases from J; junction bases left unmatched: 9.

Many counts were recorded for this clonotype. A much bigger clone sits one base away, suggesting this may be a read error. This rearrangement joins TRBV10-3 to TRBJ2-1; 7 nucleotides agree with TRBD2. CDR3 length equals 13 residues. CDR1 is ENHRY and CDR2 is SYGVKD in the germline V gene. The CDR3 spells CAISPSSGNGQFF. Here the CDR3 DNA reads TGTGCCATCAGTCCTTCTAGCGGCAATGGGCAGTTCTTC.

This clonotype was found many times. The V and J genes are TRBV28 and TRBJ2-2; D is unresolved. V lost 6 bases to trimming and J lost 2 bases, with 7 bases between them. The CDR3 loop spans 13 amino acids. CDR1 is MDHEN, CDR2 SYDVKM, per germline. CDR3 nucleotides: TGTGCCAGCAGCCTTGTAAACACCGGGGAGCTGTTTTTT. Its protein product is CASSLVNTGELFF.

This clonotype was observed at least ten times. The DNA is omitted, as the CDR3 cannot be located on it reliably, and the CDR3 follows TCRdb's listing. The V gene is TRBV21-1, the J gene TRBJ1-5; the table assigns TRBD1, which was not confirmed against the DNA. TRBV21-1 is deemed a pseudogene. The CDR3 is 19 amino acids long, termini counted. CDR3 region: CASSKSSWGGGAGNQPQHF.

This clonotype was observed at least ten times. The chain carries TRBV3-1 and TRBJ2-7; D is uncertain. Germline V CDR1 and CDR2: LGHDT, YNNKEL (reference sequence). The CDR3 has 13 residues. V was trimmed by 4 bases and J by 0 bases, leaving 7 bases between them. CDR3 coding DNA: TGTGCCAGCAGCCGAATCGGCTCCTACGAGCAGTACTTC. Translating it yields CASSRIGSYEQYF.

This clonotype was found once. A far larger clone is only one base removed, so a read error is likely. The rearrangement uses TRBV3-1 and TRBJ2-2; 8 bases map to TRBD2. CDR1 and CDR2 from the germline V gene are LGHDT and YNNKEL (reference sequence). CDR3 length: 15 amino acids. The CDR3 spells CANSQGASGTGELFF. CDR3 bases: TGTGCCAACAGCCAAGGTGCTAGCGGGACCGGGGAGCTGTTTTTT.

The gene calls are TRBV6-2 or TRBV6-3 and TRBJ2-1; 7 bases are shared with TRBD2. V dropped 0 bases and J dropped 3; count of bases not matched to a gene: 8. There are 17 residues in the CDR3. Germline V CDR1 and CDR2: MNHEY, SVGEGT. CDR3 DNA sequence: TGTGCCAGCAGTTACTCACCCGCCAGCGGGATCTACAATGAGCAGTTCTTC. Translated, it gives CASSYSPASGIYNEQFF.

This clonotype was seen ten or more times. The rearrangement joins TRBV7-9 to TRBJ2-1, with 12 bases aligning to TRBD2. The CDR3 sequence is 16 residues long. The germline gives CDR1 SEHNR, CDR2 FQNEAQ (reference sequence). Trimming at V came to 4 bases and at J to 6 bases, leaving 7 bases not matched to a gene. The CDR3 DNA is TGTGCCAGCAGCTCCCCTACGACTAGCGGGAGCAATGAGCAGTTCTTC. Encoded protein: CASSSPTTSGSNEQFF.

This clonotype was observed at least ten times. The chain carries TRBV7-2 and TRBJ2-2; D may be TRBD2 (6 bases). Germline V CDR1 and CDR2: SGHTA, FQGNSA. Trimming stripped 6 bases from V and 4 bases from J, with 12 bases between. CDR3 length equals 14 residues. The CDR3 nucleotides read TGTGCCAGCAGACTGGGGGGTAGCACCGGGGAGCTGTTTTTT. Protein product: CASRLGGSTGELFF.

The gene calls are TRBV20-1 and TRBJ1-2, with TRBD1 matching 7 bases. CDR3 length: 16 amino acids. Per the germline V gene, CDR1 is DFQATT and CDR2 is SNEGSKA (reference sequence). The V and J ends lost 1 base and 2 bases, in that order; junction bases with no gene match: 10. The CDR3 spells CSARGAPGGENYGYTF. The DNA of the CDR3 is TGCAGTGCTAGAGGGGCACCAGGGGGGGAGAACTATGGCTACACCTTC.

The table lists this clonotype with many counts. V usage is TRBV4-3 and J usage is TRBJ1-2, with D perhaps matching TRBD1 (5 bases). V was shortened by 0 bases and J by 9 bases, with 17 bases between the two germline ends. The CDR3 runs to 15 residues. The germline V gene encodes CDR1 LGHNA and CDR2 YSLEER. The CDR3: CASSQDQGVPASYTF. CDR3 DNA: TGCGCCAGCAGCCAAGATCAGGGCGTCCCGGCGAGCTACACCTTC.

This clonotype was seen repeatedly, ten times or more. The genes are TRBV11-3 and TRBJ2-1; a possible D gene is TRBD2 (6 bases). The germline CDR1 and CDR2 sequences are SGHNT and YENEEA. Trimming took 4 bases from V and 7 from J, leaving 14 bases between them. The CDR3 runs 14 residues. CDR3 sequence reads: CASSSYFSGNEQFF. The CDR3 nucleotides read TGTGCCAGCAGCTCTTACTTTAGCGGAAATGAGCAGTTCTTC.

The sample holds many counts of this clonotype. The V gene is TRBV6-5, the J gene TRBJ2-7, with D tentatively TRBD1 (6 bases). Trimming removed 2 bases from V and 4 bases from J, with 9 bases in between. Per the germline V gene, CDR1 is MNHEY and CDR2 is SVGAGI. The length of the CDR3 is 13 residues. The CDR3 loop reads CASSYQQGYEQYF. CDR3 coding DNA: TGTGCCAGCAGTTACCAACAGGGATACGAGCAGTACTTC.

There are many counts of this clonotype. This sequence joins TRBV28 and TRBJ2-2, with D unresolved. This CDR3 is 15 amino acids long. Germline V gene data show CDR1 as MDHEN and CDR2 as SYDVKM. Trimming pared 1 base from V and 1 base from J, leaving 7 bases between. The CDR3 is CASSLLQMNTGELFF. Here the CDR3 DNA reads TGTGCCAGCAGTTTATTACAGATGAACACCGGGGAGCTGTTTTTT. The full variable domain, with the rest looked up from reference TRBV28 and TRBJ2-2, is DVKVTQSSRYLVKRTGEKVFLECVQDMDHENMFWYRQDPGLGLRLIYFSYDVKMKEKGDIPEGYSVSREKKERFSLILESASTNQTSMYLCASSLLQMNTGELFFGEGSRLTVL.

This clonotype was counted at least ten times. The chain combines TRBV12-3 or TRBV12-4 with TRBJ1-1; D may be TRBD1 (6 bases). V lost 8 bases and J 4 bases, leaving 20 bases between the germline ends. The CDR3 has 15 amino acids. The CDR3 region is CASGLGGGAITEAFF. DNA of the CDR3: TGTGCCAGCGGACTCGGGGGGGGGGCGATCACTGAAGCTTTCTTT.